Listed below are T cell receptor beta chains from one sample, sequenced in a study of cytomegalovirus exposure and HLA in healthy donors. Some clones are missing from TCRdb's copy, which holds only in-frame ones; the method was immunoSEQ multiplex PCR. The data show hundreds of thousands of clones, 75% to 85% seen once. Material for sequencing was PBMCs. Source of these receptors: a woman in her sixties or seventies in good health and CMV-seropositive. The CDR3 runs from the conserved cysteine through the conserved F or W. A D gene is named only where the DNA matches it firmly. Clone size, where shown, is once, few, many, or a class for clones that have expanded.

size	D	V	length	J	CDR3	DNA
.	.	TRBV2	13	TRBJ1-2	CASSPQANYGYTF	TGTGCCAGCAGTCCACAGGCTAACTATGGCTACACCTTC
.	TRBD1	TRBV6-1	15	TRBJ1-2	CASTRDVQGAHGYTF	TGTGCCAGCACAAGAGATGTACAGGGGGCGCATGGCTACACCTTC
.	.	TRBV29-1	16	TRBJ2-3	CSVEVSGTSVPDTQYF	TGCAGCGTTGAAGTCTCAGGGACATCAGTCCCAGATACGCAGTATTTT
.	TRBD1	TRBV6-5	13	TRBJ1-2	CASSADRGLGYTF	TGTGCCAGCAGTGCGGACAGGGGGCTAGGCTACACCTTC
.	TRBD1	TRBV7-2	16	TRBJ2-2	CASSSRQGVNTGELFF	TGTGCCAGCAGCTCAAGACAGGGGGTAAACACCGGGGAGCTGTTTTTT
.	.	TRBV11-2	14	TRBJ1-1	CASSWGVGNTEAFF	TGTGCCAGCAGCTGGGGCGTCGGCAACACTGAAGCTTTCTTT
.	.	TRBV5-8	15	TRBJ1-5	CASSTGLYSNQPQHF	TGTGCCAGCAGCACAGGTCTGTATAGCAATCAGCCCCAGCATTTT
.	TRBD2	TRBV11-2	15	TRBJ2-2	CASSLTSGGSGELFF	TGTGCCAGCAGCTTAACTAGCGGGGGATCAGGGGAGCTGTTTTTT
.	TRBD1	TRBV28	12	TRBJ1-3	CASRDRGNTIYF	TGTGCCAGCAGGGACAGGGGAAACACCATATATTTT
.	TRBD1	TRBV5-1	14	TRBJ2-5	CASSAGQGGETQYF	TGCGCCAGCAGCGCCGGACAGGGTGGCGAGACCCAGTACTTC
.	.	TRBV7-9	14	TRBJ2-3	CSSSLMGGTDTQYF	TGTTCCAGCAGCTTAATGGGAGGCACAGATACGCAGTATTTT
.	TRBD1	TRBV5-1	17	TRBJ1-1	CASSWGQGGPMNTEAFF	TGCGCCAGCAGCTGGGGACAGGGGGGCCCTATGAACACTGAAGCTTTCTTT
.	.	TRBV7-9	14	TRBJ2-7	CASSPSENSYEQYF	TGTGCCAGCAGCCCTAGCGAAAACTCCTACGAGCAGTACTTC
.	TRBD1	TRBV7-3	15	TRBJ1-1	CASRKTGTGNTEAFF	TGTGCCAGCAGAAAGACCGGGACAGGTAACACTGAAGCTTTCTTT
once	TRBD2	TRBV5-1	16	TRBJ2-3	CASSLALADSTDTQYF	TGCGCCAGCAGCTTGGCGCTAGCGGATAGCACAGATACGCAGTATTTT
.	TRBD1	TRBV12-5	15	TRBJ1-1	CASGLLQGLTTEAFF	TGTGCTAGTGGTTTGTTACAGGGGCTGACCACTGAAGCTTTCTTT
once	TRBD2	TRBV10-2	15	TRBJ2-2	CASAASGTYTGELFF	TGCGCCAGCGCCGCTAGCGGGACCTACACCGGGGAGCTGTTTTTT
.	TRBD1	TRBV7-8	14	TRBJ1-2	CASSVVGTAYGYTF	TGTGCCAGCAGCGTGGTCGGGACAGCCTACGGCTACACCTTC
.	.	TRBV5-1	14	TRBJ1-2	CASSPDNPNYGYTF	TGCGCCAGCAGCCCGGACAACCCTAACTATGGCTACACCTTC
.	TRBD1	TRBV10-3	13	TRBJ1-2	CATLDGTGNGYTF	TGTGCCACCCTCGACGGGACAGGCAATGGCTACACCTTC
.	.	TRBV7-6	18	TRBJ2-1	CASSLPRATIGRYNEQFF	TGTGCCAGCAGCTTACCTAGGGCCACCATAGGGAGATACAATGAGCAGTTCTTC
.	.	TRBV5-1	15	TRBJ2-7	CASSLDGRAPYEQYF	TGCGCCAGCAGCTTGGATGGCAGGGCACCCTACGAGCAGTACTTC
.	TRBD1	TRBV5-6	16	TRBJ1-4	CASSFGGQAGREKLFF	TGTGCCAGCAGCTTTGGCGGACAGGCCGGTAGGGAAAAACTGTTTTTT
.	.	TRBV6-1	13	TRBJ1-5	CASSPERWQPQHF	TGTGCCAGCAGCCCTGAGCGTTGGCAGCCCCAGCATTTT
once	TRBD1	TRBV18	15	TRBJ1-1	CASSFNRGRFTEAFF	TGTGCCAGCTCGTTCAACAGGGGGCGCTTCACTGAAGCTTTCTTT
.	.	TRBV9	12	TRBJ1-3	CASSVDQNTIYF	TGTGCCAGCAGCGTAGATCAAAACACCATATATTTT
.	TRBD1	TRBV7-9	15	TRBJ2-5	CASSQNQGARETQYF	TGTGCCAGCAGCCAGAACCAGGGGGCGCGGGAGACCCAGTACTTC
.	.	TRBV5-1	14	TRBJ1-2	CASSLESGLYGYTF	TGCGCCAGCAGCTTGGAATCAGGGCTCTATGGCTACACCTTC
.	.	TRBV6-6	15	TRBJ1-5	CASSYSMNGWQPQHF	TGTGCCAGCAGTTACTCGATGAATGGCTGGCAGCCCCAGCATTTT
.	.	TRBV7-9	12	TRBJ2-7	CASSLARYEQYF	TGTGCCAGCAGCTTAGCGCGTTACGAGCAGTACTTC
.	TRBD2	TRBV9	17	TRBJ2-3	CASSGSGSGRARDTQYF	TGTGCCAGCAGCGGCTCGGGAAGCGGGAGGGCCAGAGATACGCAGTATTTT
.	.	TRBV7-8	15	TRBJ2-1	CASSLTESSYNEQFF	TGTGCCAGCAGCTTAACTGAAAGCTCCTACAATGAGCAGTTCTTC
.	.	TRBV15	15	TRBJ2-1	CATSREWSGSNEQFF	TGTGCCACCAGCAGAGAATGGTCAGGGTCAAATGAGCAGTTCTTC
.	TRBD2	TRBV7-2	16	TRBJ2-7	CASSSGGTLGAYEQYF	TGTGCCAGCAGCTCGGGGGGTACCTTGGGGGCCTACGAGCAGTACTTC
few	.	TRBV11-3	14	TRBJ2-3	CASSPGHSTDTQYF	TGTGCCAGCAGCCCCGGACACAGCACAGATACGCAGTATTTT
.	.	TRBV27	14	TRBJ1-2	CASSPFDTNYGYTF	TGTGCCAGCAGTCCGTTCGACACCAACTATGGCTACACCTTC
.	.	TRBV2	16	TRBJ1-2	CASSAAGTHHNYGYTF	TGTGCCAGCAGTGCTGCCGGGACACATCATAACTATGGCTACACCTTC
.	.	TRBV2	12	TRBJ2-7	CASSRADYEQYF	TGTGCCAGCAGCAGGGCTGACTACGAGCAGTACTTC
.	TRBD2	TRBV18	15	TRBJ2-2	CASSLAGYRTGELFF	TGTGCCAGCTCGCTAGCGGGATATAGGACCGGGGAGCTGTTTTTT
few	.	TRBV7-9	15	TRBJ1-5	CASSPGAESNQPQHF	TGTGCCAGCAGCCCAGGGGCAGAGAGCAATCAGCCCCAGCATTTT
once	TRBD1	TRBV15	16	TRBJ1-1	CATSRGTGGMNTEAFF	TGTGCCACCAGCAGAGGCACAGGGGGCATGAACACTGAAGCTTTCTTT
few	.	TRBV2	13	TRBJ1-2	CASSSDSMGGYTF	TGTGCCAGCAGTTCCGACTCAATGGGTGGCTACACCTTC
few	.	TRBV28	16	TRBJ2-2	CASSPPIAANTGELFF	TGTGCCAGCAGTCCTCCGATAGCGGCGAACACCGGGGAGCTGTTTTTT
.	.	TRBV6-5	15	TRBJ2-7	CASSYSGSGTYEQYF	TGTGCCAGCAGTTACTCGGGTAGCGGAACCTACGAGCAGTACTTC
.	TRBD1	TRBV28	16	TRBJ2-2	CASSRSDRGNTGELFF	TGTGCCAGCAGCCGTTCCGACAGGGGGAACACCGGGGAGCTGTTTTTT
once	TRBD2	TRBV5-1	14	TRBJ2-7	CASSLRGGHYEQYF	TGCGCCAGCAGCTTGCGGGGGGGCCATTACGAGCAGTACTTC